Each of the 26 T cell receptor beta chains below was sequenced from the same sample in a study of blood T cell repertoires in COVID-19 (dated by TCRdb to the early 2020s). Preparation of the library involved the immunoSEQ multiplex PCR assay. As stored in TCRdb, this immuneACCESS dataset retains in-frame rearrangements with V and J assigned. A fraction of the clones does not appear; measured against another copy, unresolved V genes explain less than half of the discrepancy, and the remainder lacks a known reason. The sample has about 120,000 clones on record, more than 75% of them singletons. The ten most abundant clones make up about 1.5% of the sample. Sequencing was carried out using peripheral blood. The origin of the receptors is a human donor in a cohort sampled during active COVID-19.

The chain recombines TRBV6-2 or TRBV6-3 with TRBJ2-3; D is unresolved. The germline CDR1 and CDR2 sequences are MNHEY and SVGEGT. Trimming pared 5 bases from V and 10 bases from J, leaving 22 bases between. This CDR3 has 15 amino acids. The CDR3: CASSPTFSIGRAQYF. The CDR3 DNA reads as TGTGCCAGCAGTCCCACCTTTTCGATAGGTCGGGCGCAGTATTTT.

The CDR3 spells CASSGTLVSYEQYF. The CDR3 nucleotides are TGTGCCAGTAGCGGGACTTTAGTCTCCTACGAGCAGTACTTC. The rearrangement joins TRBV19 to TRBJ2-7, with a tentative D call TRBD2 (6 bases). V was clipped by 6 bases and J by 0 bases, with 12 bases between them. Germline V gene lookup returns CDR1 LNHDA and CDR2 SQIVND (reference sequence). This CDR3 spans 14 amino acids.

CDR3: CASRTSGRGYNEQFF. CDR3 DNA: TGTGCCAGCAGAACTAGCGGGAGGGGATACAATGAGCAGTTCTTC. The chain links TRBV28 to TRBJ2-1; the match to TRBD2 covers 13 bases. V lost 6 bases to trimming and J lost 4 bases; unmatched junction nucleotides: 3. CDR3 length: 15 amino acids. Germline V gene data show CDR1 as MDHEN and CDR2 as SYDVKM.

The chain carries TRBV29-1 and TRBJ1-1, with 7 bases that match TRBD1. After removal of 4 bases from V and 10 bases from J, the junction contained 9 bases not matched to a gene. The CDR3 covers 12 residues. CDR1 is SQVTM, CDR2 ANQGSEA, per germline. The CDR3 sequence is CSVVGQVIGAFF. As DNA, the CDR3 is TGCAGCGTTGTAGGACAGGTTATAGGAGCTTTCTTT.

V and J are TRBV7-9 and TRBJ2-1; TRBD2 aligns across 11 bases. Germline CDR1 is SEHNR and CDR2 is FQNEAQ (reference sequence). The CDR3 runs to 18 residues. The V segment lost 0 bases and the J segment 8 bases; nucleotides outside the gene matches: 12. The CDR3 bases are TGTGCCAGCAGCTTAGCATTACGGGGTAGCGGGAGGGGATATGAGCAGTTCTTC. This gives the protein CASSLALRGSGRGYEQFF.

The chain couples TRBV24-1 to TRBJ2-2, with TRBD1 matching over 7 bases. The V segment lost 2 bases and the J segment 2 bases; nucleotides outside the gene matches: 4. This CDR3 is built from 16 residues. CDR1 is KGHDR and CDR2 is SFDVKD in the germline V gene. CDR3 sequence reads: CATSDSSGGNTGELFF. CDR3 nucleotide sequence: TGTGCCACCAGTGATTCGTCAGGGGGTAACACCGGGGAGCTGTTTTTT.

The chain links TRBV11-1 to TRBJ2-1; 8 bases align to TRBD1. The CDR3 has 15 residues. After removal of 4 bases from V and 4 bases from J, the junction contained 6 bases not matched to a gene. Germline CDR1 SGHAT, CDR2 FQDESV (reference sequence). CDR3 DNA sequence: TGTGCCAGCAGCTCAGGGGGCGCCGGGTACAATGAGCAGTTCTTC. It is translated as CASSSGGAGYNEQFF.

The J gene is TRBJ2-5, the V gene TRBV28, with 12 nucleotides matching TRBD1. Germline-derived CDR1 and CDR2 are MDHEN and SYDVKM. With 6 bases clipped from V and 4 bases from J, the junction kept 3 bases outside the gene matches. The CDR3 length is 14 residues. CDR3 residues: CASSPGQGAETQYF. The CDR3 DNA reads as TGTGCCAGCAGCCCGGGACAGGGGGCAGAGACCCAGTACTTC.

The J gene is TRBJ1-5, the V gene TRBV6-1; no reliable D call. Germline V CDR1 and CDR2: MNHNS, SASEGT. CDR3 length: 16 residues. Trimming cost V 4 bases and J 0 bases, with 13 bases left between them. The CDR3 DNA sequence: TGTGCCAGCAGTGGGGCAGAAACTTATAGCAATCAGCCCCAGCATTTT. As protein: CASSGAETYSNQPQHF.

This chain connects TRBV19 to TRBJ2-4, with 8 bases that match TRBD2. Per the germline V gene, CDR1 is LNHDA and CDR2 is SQIVND (reference sequence). The J segment lost 1 base and the V segment lost 3 bases, leaving 2 bases of the junction unmatched. The CDR3 sequence is 15 residues long. In DNA, the CDR3 is TGTGCCAGTAGTATCAGCGGGAGTGCCAAAAACATTCAGTACTTC. Translation: CASSISGSAKNIQYF.

The V call is TRBV19, the J call TRBJ1-6, with unresolved D. Deletions cut 5 bases from V and 5 bases from J, with 19 bases between. CDR1 LNHDA and CDR2 SQIVND come from the germline V gene (reference sequence). This CDR3 has 17 residues. The chain's CDR3 is CASSPDRYRLNNSPLHF. CDR3 DNA: TGTGCCAGTAGTCCAGACCGGTATCGACTTAATAATTCACCCCTCCACTTT.

This chain connects TRBV6-5 to TRBJ2-7; possible D gene TRBD2, 6 bases. The CDR3 is 13 amino acids. V was clipped by 5 bases and J by 4 bases, with 12 bases between them. Germline V lookup: CDR1 MNHEY, CDR2 SVGAGI. CDR3 nucleotide sequence: TGTGCCAGCAGTAGGGACTTTCCATACGAGCAGTACTTC. This codes for CASSRDFPYEQYF.

The genes are TRBV29-1 and TRBJ2-1, with D perhaps matching TRBD2 (5 bases). This CDR3 comprises 15 residues. Germline loops: CDR1 SQVTM, CDR2 ANQGSEA. Deletions cut 2 bases from V and 0 bases from J, with 11 bases between. CDR3: CSVEKGDSSYNEQFF. The CDR3 DNA reads TGCAGCGTTGAAAAGGGAGATAGCTCCTACAATGAGCAGTTCTTC.

The chain recombines TRBV9 with TRBJ2-4, with TRBD1 as a possible D gene (5 bases). Germline CDR1 and CDR2: SGDLS and YYNGEE. The CDR3 runs 13 residues. Trimming removed 3 bases at V and 6 bases at J, with 10 bases between. The CDR3 is CASSGGDRNIQYF. For the CDR3, the DNA is TGTGCCAGCAGCGGAGGCGACAGAAACATTCAGTACTTC. The full variable domain, its missing parts supplied by reference TRBV9 and TRBJ2-4, is DSGVTQTPKHLITATGQRVTLRCSPRSGDLSVYWYQQSLDQGLQFLIQYYNGEERAKGNILERFSAQQFPDLHSELNLSSLELGDSALYFCASSGGDRNIQYFGAGTRLSVL.

A word on this clone: A read error may produce the germline difference seen at one junction end. This chain uses TRBV7-7 with TRBJ2-1; 10 bases map to TRBD2. Germline V gene sequence: CDR1 SSHAT, CDR2 FNYEAQ (reference sequence). The CDR3 sequence is 17 residues long. CDR3 in DNA: TGTGCTAGCAGCCCCCGGGCTAGCGGGGGAATAATCAATGAGCAGTTCTTC. Amino acids: CASSPRASGGIINEQFF.

The V gene is TRBV7-6, the J gene TRBJ2-7; perhaps TRBD2 as D (6 bases). The V gene's germline CDR1 is SGHVS and CDR2 FNYEAQ. Between the trimmed V and J ends, which lost 5 bases and 0 bases, there was a span of 11 bases. This CDR3 spans 14 amino acids. The CDR3 bases are TGTGCCAGCAGCCCCGCGGGAAGCTCCTACGAGCAGTACTTC. Translating it yields CASSPAGSSYEQYF. Full variable domain (outside the CDR3, taken from reference TRBV7-6 and TRBJ2-7): GAGVSQSPRYKVTKRGQDVALRCDPISGHVSLYWYRQALGQGPEFLTYFNYEAQQDKSGLPNDRFSAERPEGSISTLTIQRTEQRDSAMYRCASSPAGSSYEQYFGPGTRLTVT.

The chain links TRBV5-1 to TRBJ2-3; possible D gene TRBD2, 6 bases. Germline CDR1 and CDR2: SGHRS and YFSETQ. This CDR3 contains 14 residues. Trimming cost V 5 bases and J 0 bases, with 10 bases left between them. CDR3 coding DNA: TGCGCCAGCAGTATTAGCGGAAGCACAGATACGCAGTATTTT. It is translated as CASSISGSTDTQYF.

This chain connects TRBV4-1 to TRBJ2-5, with 9 bases matching TRBD1. The CDR3 has 15 residues. The V and J ends lost 2 bases and 5 bases, in that order; junction bases with no gene match: 6. Germline values: CDR1 MGHRA, CDR2 YSYEKL. CDR3 amino acids: CASSQSQGAWETQYF. CDR3 DNA: TGCGCCAGCAGCCAATCACAGGGGGCCTGGGAGACCCAGTACTTC.

The chain recombines TRBV29-1 with TRBJ2-1; D is unresolved. With 7 bases removed from V and 0 bases from J, the gap between germline ends came to 10 bases. This CDR3 contains 13 residues. Germline CDR1 reads SQVTM; CDR2 reads ANQGSEA. Here the CDR3 DNA reads TGCAGCGCTGCGGCTGGCTCCTACAATGAGCAGTTCTTC. It is translated as CSAAAGSYNEQFF.

The J gene is TRBJ2-1, the V gene TRBV2; D possibly corresponds to TRBD1 (6 bases). Trimming removed 3 bases from V and 6 bases from J, with 9 bases in between. There are 13 residues in the CDR3. From germline, CDR1 is SNHLY and CDR2 FYNNEI. The CDR3 reads CASSEQGLNEQFF. For the CDR3, the DNA is TGTGCCAGCAGTGAGCAGGGGCTCAATGAGCAGTTCTTC.

The CDR3 is CATSDFGTQETQYF. DNA for the CDR3: TGTGCCACCAGTGATTTTGGTACTCAAGAGACCCAGTACTTC. The V call is TRBV24-1, the J call TRBJ2-5; D not resolved. With 1 base removed from V and 2 bases from J, the gap between germline ends came to 7 bases. Germline V lookup: CDR1 KGHDR, CDR2 SFDVKD. The CDR3 totals 14 residues.

The genes are TRBV2 and TRBJ1-1, with D possibly being TRBD1 (6 bases). The ends were cut back, 4 bases at V and 6 bases at J, with 15 bases in the middle. Germline values: CDR1 SNHLY, CDR2 FYNNEI. CDR3 length: 14 residues. The chain's CDR3 is CASSAGRGSAEAFF. Written as DNA, the CDR3 is TGTGCCAGCAGTGCTGGCAGGGGTAGCGCTGAAGCTTTCTTT.

This rearrangement joins TRBV6-2 or TRBV6-3 to TRBJ2-1, with 11 bases matching TRBD2. Trimming at V came to 5 bases and at J to 8 bases, leaving 8 bases not matched to a gene. Germline assignment: CDR1 MNHEY and CDR2 SVGEGT. The CDR3 covers 15 residues. This CDR3 reads CASSNRLAGGYEQFF. CDR3 DNA: TGTGCCAGCAGTAACCGGCTAGCGGGAGGCTATGAGCAGTTCTTC.

The chain employs TRBV28 and TRBJ2-5; 7 nucleotides line up with TRBD1. The CDR3 runs to 17 residues. Trimming removed 5 bases from V and 7 bases from J; junction bases left unmatched: 19. The germline gives CDR1 MDHEN, CDR2 SYDVKM. For the CDR3, the DNA is TGTGCCAGCAGTCCACCCTCGGGACAGCTGGAGCATTTGACCCAGTACTTC. It specifies CASSPPSGQLEHLTQYF.

The chain has TRBV15 and TRBJ2-5; D is undetermined. Germline-derived CDR1 and CDR2 are LNHNV and YYDKDF (reference sequence). This CDR3 has 13 residues. V shed 4 bases and J shed 0 bases, with 6 bases lying between them. CDR3 nucleotide sequence: TGTGCCACCAGCACTAGATACCAAGAGACCCAGTACTTC. This translates into CATSTRYQETQYF. The entire variable domain, with the rest obtained from reference TRBV15 and TRBJ2-5, is as follows: DAMVIQNPRYQVTQFGKPVTLSCSQTLNHNVMYWYQQKSSQAPKLLFHYYDKDFNNEADTPDNFQSRRPNTSFCFLDIRSPGLGDTAMYLCATSTRYQETQYFGPGTRLLVL.

The chain couples TRBV5-1 to TRBJ1-4; D is ambiguous. CDR3 length equals 16 residues. The V end was cut by 2 bases, the J end by 0 bases, with 11 bases between. In germline, CDR1 is SGHRS, CDR2 YFSETQ. CDR3 sequence (DNA): TGCGCCAGCAGCTTCGGCAGGACTGCAACTAATGAAAAACTGTTTTTT. It translates to CASSFGRTATNEKLFF.